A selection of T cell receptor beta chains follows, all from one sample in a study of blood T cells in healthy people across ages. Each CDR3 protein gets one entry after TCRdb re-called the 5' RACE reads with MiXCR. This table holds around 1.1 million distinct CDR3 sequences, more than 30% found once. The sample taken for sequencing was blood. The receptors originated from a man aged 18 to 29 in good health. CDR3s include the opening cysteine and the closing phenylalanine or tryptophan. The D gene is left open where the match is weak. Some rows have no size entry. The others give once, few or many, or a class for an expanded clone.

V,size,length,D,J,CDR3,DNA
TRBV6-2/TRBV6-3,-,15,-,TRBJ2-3,CASSYQTRGTDTQYF,TGTGCCAGCAGTTATCAGACGAGAGGAACAGATACGCAGTATTTT
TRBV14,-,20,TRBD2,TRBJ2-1,CASSLNTGPRGKSSYNEQFF,TGTGCCAGCAGCCTAAATACCGGGCCGCGGGGGAAGAGCTCCTACAATGAGCAGTTCTTC
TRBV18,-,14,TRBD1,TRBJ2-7,CASSDLPDRDEQYF,TGTGCCAGCTCAGACCTCCCGGACAGGGACGAGCAGTACTTC
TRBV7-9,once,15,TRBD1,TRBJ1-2,CASSGGQEANYGYTF,TGTGCCAGCAGCGGGGGACAGGAAGCTAACTATGGCTACACCTTC
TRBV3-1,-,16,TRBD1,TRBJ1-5,CASSQAGQGFNQPQHF,TGTGCCAGCAGCCAAGCGGGACAGGGCTTCAATCAGCCCCAGCATTTT
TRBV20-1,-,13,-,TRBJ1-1,CSAPYDSRFEAFF,TGCAGTGCCCCCTATGACAGCCGGTTTGAAGCTTTCTTT
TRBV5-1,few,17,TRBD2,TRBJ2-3,CASSAAGLAGVADTQYF,TGCGCCAGCAGCGCGGCCGGACTAGCGGGGGTGGCAGATACGCAGTATTTT
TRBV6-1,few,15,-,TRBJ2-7,CAIRRRTSGSYEQYF,TGTGCCATCAGACGAAGGACGTCCGGCTCCTACGAGCAGTACTTC
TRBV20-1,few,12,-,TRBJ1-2,CSASGPNHGYTF,TGCAGTGCTAGTGGCCCCAACCATGGCTACACCTTC
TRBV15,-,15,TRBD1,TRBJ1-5,CATSIRDRDQQPQHF,TGTGCCACCAGCATACGGGACAGGGACCAACAGCCCCAGCATTTT
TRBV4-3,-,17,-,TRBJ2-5,CASSQEEAGFAAHEQYF,TGCGCCAGCAGCCAAGAGGAGGCGGGGTTTGCGGCCCATGAGCAGTACTTC
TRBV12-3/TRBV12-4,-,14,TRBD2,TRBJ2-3,CASSIAGGTDTQYF,TGTGCCAGCAGTATAGCGGGGGGGACAGATACGCAGTATTTT
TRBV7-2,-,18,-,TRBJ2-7,CASSLASPGVQRSYEQYF,TGTGCCAGCAGCTTAGCATCCCCAGGGGTACAGCGGTCCTACGAGCAGTACTTC
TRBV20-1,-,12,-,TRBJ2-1,CGATGPNNEQFF,TGCGGTGCTACAGGCCCCAACAATGAGCAGTTCTTC
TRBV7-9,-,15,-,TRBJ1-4,CASSPTLATNEKLFF,TGTGCCAGCAGCCCGACACTAGCAACTAATGAAAAACTGTTTTTT
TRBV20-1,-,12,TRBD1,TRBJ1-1,CSASDRDPEAFF,TGCAGTGCTAGCGACAGGGACCCTGAAGCTTTCTTT
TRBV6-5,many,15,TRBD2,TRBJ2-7,CASSPILAGPYEQYF,TGTGCCAGCAGTCCCATACTAGCGGGGCCATACGAGCAGTACTTC